The present T cell receptor beta chain was sequenced within a study of T cell responses to AZD1222 COVID-19 vaccine. The assay was immunoSEQ multiplex PCR, and TCRdb's table has in-frame clones only and misses some. The sample records 85,000 to 90,000 clones, around 91% being singletons. This CDR3 spans 17 amino acids. Germline V gene sequence: CDR1 SEHNR, CDR2 FQNEAQ (reference sequence). Unmatched junction bases numbered 19, after V lost 6 bases and J lost 8 bases. The gene calls are TRBV7-9 and TRBJ2-1; TRBD2 agrees at 7 bases. This specimen was peripheral blood, taken on day 0 of MenACWY control vaccination. This clonotype originated in an adult in good health. The CDR3 reads CASRASNRREGQDEQFF. The CDR3 nucleotides are TGTGCCAGCAGAGCCTCCAATAGGAGGGAGGGTCAAGATGAGCAGTTCTTC.